One sample yielded the 27 T cell receptor beta chains listed below, sequenced in a study of T cells in Graves' hyperthyroidism and ophthalmopathy. The CDR3 regions of TCR beta were amplified from RNA transcripts. TCR CDR3 regions were first amplified by RT-PCR with HTBI primers. TCRdb processed the multiplex PCR reads anew with MiXCR; each CDR3 protein has one entry. The data hold about 600,000 distinct CDR3 sequences, with 15% to 20% observed a single time. The sequencing sample was made of blood. These receptors were taken from a woman aged 40 to 55 with Graves' ophthalmopathy.

This clonotype was observed at least ten times. J is TRBJ2-3 and V is TRBV7-3; D is unresolved. The CDR3 totals 12 residues. Germline V gene data show CDR1 as SGHTA and CDR2 as FQGTGA. V shed 5 bases and J shed 7 bases, with 10 bases lying between them. In DNA, the CDR3 is TGTGCCAGCAGCAGCAACAGTAATACGCAGTATTTT. It yields the protein CASSSNSNTQYF.

The chain is built from TRBV7-8 and TRBJ2-2; 9 bases map to TRBD1. Trimming removed 6 bases from V and 1 base from J; junction bases left unmatched: 6. Germline-derived CDR1 and CDR2 are SGHVS and FQNEAQ. The CDR3 sequence is 16 residues long. The CDR3 protein is CASRIRQGENTGELFF. The CDR3 coding sequence is TGTGCCAGCAGAATTAGACAGGGGGAGAACACCGGGGAGCTGTTTTTT.

This clonotype has a count of ten or more. The chain joins TRBV28 to TRBJ1-2, with D perhaps matching TRBD1 (5 bases). Germline assignment: CDR1 MDHEN and CDR2 SYDVKM. Trimming took off 5 bases at V and 7 bases at J, with 14 bases between the two ends. CDR3 length equals 13 residues. CDR3 nucleotides: TGTGCCAGCAGTCGTCAGGGTTCTCTTGGCTACACCTTC. Translating it yields CASSRQGSLGYTF.

This clonotype was picked up many times. V is TRBV7-8 and J is TRBJ1-1, with 8 bases identical to TRBD1. After removal of 1 base from V and 0 bases from J, the junction contained 7 bases not matched to a gene. CDR1 is SGHVS, CDR2 FQNEAQ, per germline. The CDR3 contains 17 residues. Here the CDR3 DNA reads TGTGCCAGCAGCTTAGTTTGGGACAGGACGATGAACACTGAAGCTTTCTTT. Its protein is CASSLVWDRTMNTEAFF.

This clonotype was seen a handful of times. The genes are TRBV7-9 and TRBJ1-1; D gene ambiguous. The CDR3 covers 15 residues. CDR1 and CDR2 from the germline V gene are SEHNR and FQNEAQ (reference sequence). The V end lost 3 bases, the J end lost 1 base, and 12 bases lay between the germline ends. For the CDR3, the DNA is TGTGCCAGCAGCTTTATGAGGACGGGGAACACTGAAGCTTTCTTT. Translation: CASSFMRTGNTEAFF. The whole variable domain, filled in from reference TRBV7-9 and TRBJ1-1, reads DTGVSQNPRHKITKRGQNVTFRCDPISEHNRLYWYRQTLGQGPEFLTYFQNEAQLEKSRLLSDRFSAERPKGSFSTLEIQRTEQGDSAMYLCASSFMRTGNTEAFFGQGTRLTVV.

V is TRBV19 and J is TRBJ1-1; D might be TRBD1 (5 bases). Germline V lookup: CDR1 LNHDA, CDR2 SQIVND (reference sequence). Trimming took off 0 bases at V and 3 bases at J, with 17 bases between the two ends. The CDR3 runs 17 residues. The CDR3 nucleotides read TGTGCCAGTAGTATAGATCTTGAGGGGAATACCTACACTGAAGCTTTCTTT. Encoded protein: CASSIDLEGNTYTEAFF.

This clonotype has only a few counts. The chain employs TRBV5-1 and TRBJ2-1; 11 bases line up with TRBD1. Losses at the gene ends were 4 bases for V and 4 bases for J; bases not matched to a gene: 13. The CDR3 runs to 18 residues. Per germline, CDR1 SGHRS and CDR2 YFSETQ. The CDR3 bases are TGCGCCAGCAGCAAGGACAGGGGGCGAACGAATATGTACAATGAGCAGTTCTTC. It translates to CASSKDRGRTNMYNEQFF. Full variable domain (remainder filled in from reference TRBV5-1 and TRBJ2-1): KAGVTQTPRYLIKTRGQQVTLSCSPISGHRSVSWYQQTPGQGLQFLFEYFSETQRNKGNFPGRFSGRQFSNSRSEMNVSTLELGDSALYLCASSKDRGRTNMYNEQFFGPGTRLTVL.

This clonotype has ten or more counts. This chain connects TRBV7-8 to TRBJ2-3, with 12 nucleotides matching TRBD1. This CDR3 spans 15 amino acids. V shed 7 bases and J 3 bases; nucleotides not matched to a gene: 5. Germline V gene lookup returns CDR1 SGHVS and CDR2 FQNEAQ. In DNA, the CDR3 is TGTGCCAGCACCCCGGGACAGGGGGCAACAGATACGCAGTATTTT. This sequence encodes CASTPGQGATDTQYF.

This clonotype appeared a few times. In nucleotides, the CDR3 is TGTGCCAGCTCAACGGGCATGCTTGTGGCGGCGGAGAACACCGGGGAGCTGTTTTTT. Residues: CASSTGMLVAAENTGELFF. This chain connects TRBV18 to TRBJ2-2; D unclear. The V end was cut by 5 bases, the J end by 1 base, with 23 bases between. This CDR3 is 19 amino acids long. CDR1 is KGHSH and CDR2 is LQKENI in the germline V gene. The full variable domain, its missing parts supplied by reference TRBV18 and TRBJ2-2, is NAGVMQNPRHLVRRRGQEARLRCSPMKGHSHVYWYRQLPEEGLKFMVYLQKENIIDESGMPKERFSAEFPKEGPSILRIQQVVRGDSAAYFCASSTGMLVAAENTGELFFGEGSRLTVL.

This clonotype turned up a few times. The chain couples TRBV6-1 to TRBJ2-5, with 8 bases matching TRBD2. V lost 6 bases to trimming and J lost 0 bases; unmatched junction nucleotides: 6. The CDR3 runs to 15 residues. Germline loops: CDR1 MNHNS, CDR2 SASEGT. The CDR3 spells CASSYGRGYQETQYF. The CDR3 bases are TGTGCCAGCAGCTACGGGAGGGGGTACCAAGAGACCCAGTACTTC.

The rearrangement links TRBV5-1 to TRBJ2-1; 11 bases fit TRBD2. Germline trimming cut 4 bases from V and 7 bases from J; bases unmatched to any gene: 4. The CDR3 loop spans 14 amino acids. The germline CDR1 and CDR2 sequences are SGHRS and YFSETQ. The DNA of the CDR3 is TGCGCCAGCAGCACAACTAGCGGGAGTAATGAGCAGTTCTTC. Protein sequence: CASSTTSGSNEQFF.

CDR3 residues: CASSPSQGRDSNQPQHF. CDR3 nucleotide sequence: TGTGCCAGTAGTCCGTCACAGGGAAGAGATAGCAATCAGCCCCAGCATTTT. The rearrangement uses TRBV19 and TRBJ1-5, with a weak D call TRBD1 (6 bases). CDR3 length: 17 amino acids. Germline CDR1 and CDR2: LNHDA and SQIVND (reference sequence). The ends were cut back, 5 bases at V and 0 bases at J, with 17 bases in the middle.

Comments on this clonotype: This may arise from a read error, as a much more abundant clone is one base away. V usage is TRBV7-9 and J usage is TRBJ1-1, with 7 bases matching TRBD1. The CDR3 consists of 13 residues. Germline V lookup: CDR1 SEHNR, CDR2 FQNEAQ (reference sequence). V shed 5 bases and J 7 bases; nucleotides not matched to a gene: 7. The DNA of the CDR3 is TGTGCCAGCAGCGTCTCAGGGGGGGGTGAAGCTTTCTTT. The encoded protein is CASSVSGGGEAFF.

This clonotype was detected a few times. The chain combines TRBV6-1 with TRBJ2-2; tentative D call: TRBD1 (5 bases). Trimming left V 5 bases short and J 6 bases short, with 13 bases between. Germline V gene lookup returns CDR1 MNHNS and CDR2 SASEGT. CDR3 size: 14 residues. The CDR3 nucleotides are TGTGCCAGCAGTCCATTCAGGGTCCCCGGGGAGCTGTTTTTT. Translation gives CASSPFRVPGELFF.

The chain carries TRBV9 and TRBJ2-4; tentatively, D is TRBD2 (5 bases). The CDR3 totals 14 residues. V was pared by 6 bases and J by 6 bases, with 16 bases between. The V gene's germline CDR1 is SGDLS and CDR2 YYNGEE. The CDR3 sequence: CASTPGLEGNIQYF. CDR3 DNA sequence: TGTGCCAGCACCCCCGGTCTTGAGGGAAACATTCAGTACTTC. Combining the CDR3 with reference TRBV9 and TRBJ2-4 gives the whole variable domain DSGVTQTPKHLITATGQRVTLRCSPRSGDLSVYWYQQSLDQGLQFLIQYYNGEERAKGNILERFSAQQFPDLHSELNLSSLELGDSALYFCASTPGLEGNIQYFGAGTRLSVL.

This clonotype has a handful of counts. The V call is TRBV5-1, the J call TRBJ2-2, with D tentatively TRBD2 (5 bases). The CDR3 spans 15 residues. CDR1 is SGHRS and CDR2 is YFSETQ in the germline V gene. V was clipped by 5 bases and J by 1 base, with 12 bases between them. CDR3 nucleotide sequence: TGCGCCAGCAGATTTAGCGAATTGAACACCGGGGAGCTGTTTTTT. It yields the protein CASRFSELNTGELFF.

This chain links TRBV19 with TRBJ2-1; TRBD2 agrees at 7 bases. With V trimmed by 1 base and J by 6 bases, 12 bases remained unmatched. Germline values: CDR1 LNHDA, CDR2 SQIVND (reference sequence). CDR3 size: 17 residues. This CDR3 reads CASSIGWEGGGVNEQFF. The CDR3 region has the DNA TGTGCCAGTAGTATAGGGTGGGAGGGCGGAGGGGTCAATGAGCAGTTCTTC.

The chain has TRBV7-2 and TRBJ1-2, with D uncertain. The germline V and J ends were trimmed by 1 base and 6 bases, with 12 bases remaining between them. CDR1 and CDR2 from the germline V gene are SGHTA and FQGNSA. The CDR3 consists of 14 residues. In DNA, the CDR3 is TGTGCCAGCAGCTTAGAGAGAAGAAGACATGGCTACACCTTC. Translating gives CASSLERRRHGYTF.

This clonotype was seen a handful of times. The chain couples TRBV6-1 to TRBJ1-2; D unclear. Germline-derived CDR1 and CDR2 are MNHNS and SASEGT. Between the trimmed V and J ends, which lost 1 base and 4 bases, there was a span of 1 base. The CDR3 has 11 residues. The CDR3 loop reads CASSEVYGYTF. Here the CDR3 DNA reads TGTGCCAGCAGTGAAGTCTATGGCTACACCTTC.

The chain is built from TRBV5-1 and TRBJ2-7; TRBD1 matches 10 bases. V was pared by 0 bases and J by 6 bases, with 9 bases of the junction left unmatched. CDR3 length equals 16 residues. Germline assignment: CDR1 SGHRS and CDR2 YFSETQ. The CDR3 nucleotides are TGCGCCAGCAGCTTGGCCAGCGGACAGGGGGTTGGCGAGCAGTACTTC. It is translated as CASSLASGQGVGEQYF.

This chain uses TRBV6-1 with TRBJ2-1; 9 nucleotides line up with TRBD2. The CDR3 has 15 amino acids. CDR1 and CDR2 (germline): MNHNS, SASEGT. Trimming removed 3 bases from V and 10 bases from J; junction bases left unmatched: 10. The chain's CDR3 is CASSDLAGEAREQFF. The CDR3 bases are TGTGCCAGCAGTGACTTAGCGGGAGAAGCGCGGGAGCAGTTCTTC.

This clonotype was counted ten times or more. CDR3 amino acids: CASSSGLADQETQYF. The CDR3 nucleotides are TGTGCCAGCAGCTCGGGACTAGCGGATCAAGAGACCCAGTACTTC. The rearrangement links TRBV7-3 to TRBJ2-5; 11 bases agree with TRBD2. V was clipped by 4 bases and J by 2 bases; unmatched bases: 3. CDR1 and CDR2 from the germline V gene are SGHTA and FQGTGA. CDR3 length equals 15 residues. The full variable domain, with the rest looked up from reference TRBV7-3 and TRBJ2-5, is GAGVSQTPSNKVTEKGKYVELRCDPISGHTALYWYRQSLGQGPEFLIYFQGTGAADDSGLPNDRFFAVRPEGSVSTLKIQRTERGDSAVYLCASSSGLADQETQYFGPGTRLLVL.

The genes are TRBV6-9 and TRBJ2-1; TRBD2 matches at 13 bases. There are 15 residues in the CDR3. Trimming removed 4 bases from V and 7 bases from J; junction bases left unmatched: 4. Germline V gives CDR1 MNHGY, CDR2 SVAAGI. For the CDR3, the DNA is TGTGCCAGCAGTTTAACTAGCGGGGGGGGGAATGAGCAGTTCTTC. This translates into CASSLTSGGGNEQFF.

This clonotype appeared a few times. This rearrangement joins TRBV7-9 to TRBJ2-7, with D tentatively TRBD2 (5 bases). This CDR3 region has 13 residues. The V gene's germline CDR1 is SEHNR and CDR2 FQNEAQ (reference sequence). In DNA, the CDR3 is TGTGGGTGGAGTAGCGTAAACTCCTACGAGCAGTACTTC. It is translated as CGWSSVNSYEQYF. The variable domain in full, completed from reference TRBV7-9 and TRBJ2-7, reads DTGVSQNPRHKITKRGQNVTFRCDPISEHNRLYWYRQTLGQGPEFLTYFQNEAQLEKSRLLSDRFSAERPKGSFSTLEIQRTEQGDSAMYLCGWSSVNSYEQYFGPGTRLTVT.

As regards this clonotype: Just one base apart from a much larger clone, this may be a read error. The chain joins TRBV5-1 to TRBJ1-4; a possible D gene is TRBD1 (5 bases). CDR1 and CDR2 from the germline V gene are SGHRS and YFSETQ. Trimming cost V 2 bases and J 10 bases, with 15 bases left between them. The length of the CDR3 is 14 residues. The CDR3 protein is CASSLYGGDGKLFF. In DNA, the CDR3 is TGCGCCAGCAGCTTATACGGAGGGGATGGAAAACTGTTTTTT. Full variable domain (missing parts from reference TRBV5-1 and TRBJ1-4): KAGVTQTPRYLIKTRGQQVTLSCSPISGHRSVSWYQQTPGQGLQFLFEYFSETQRNKGNFPGRFSGRQFSNSRSEMNVSTLELGDSALYLCASSLYGGDGKLFFGSGTQLSVL.

At least ten counts were recorded for this clonotype. This sequence joins TRBV29-1 and TRBJ2-1, with TRBD1 matching over 9 bases. Trimming removed 6 bases from V and 7 bases from J; junction bases left unmatched: 13. The CDR3 length is 15 residues. Germline lookup yields CDR1 SQVTM and CDR2 ANQGSEA. CDR3 nucleotides: TGCAGCGTAGATACGGGACAGGGATATTCTAATGAGCAGTTCTTC. It is translated as CSVDTGQGYSNEQFF.

The chain uses TRBV20-1 and TRBJ1-5, with D maybe TRBD1 (6 bases). V lost 6 bases to trimming and J lost 6 bases, with 15 bases between them. The germline V gene encodes CDR1 DFQATT and CDR2 SNEGSKA (reference sequence). The CDR3 length is 13 residues. Here the CDR3 DNA reads TGCAGTGCCGGGGGGCGCGGGAGTCAGCCCCAGCATTTT. It is translated as CSAGGRGSQPQHF.